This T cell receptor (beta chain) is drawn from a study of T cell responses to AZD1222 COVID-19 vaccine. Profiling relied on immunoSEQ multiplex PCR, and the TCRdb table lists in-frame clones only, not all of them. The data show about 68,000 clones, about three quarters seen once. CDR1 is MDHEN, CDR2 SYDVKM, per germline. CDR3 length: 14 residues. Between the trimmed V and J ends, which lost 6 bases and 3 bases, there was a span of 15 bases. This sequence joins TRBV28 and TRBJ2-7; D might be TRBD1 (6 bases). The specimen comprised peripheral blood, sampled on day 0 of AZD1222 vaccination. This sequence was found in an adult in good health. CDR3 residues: CASRRSGTNYEQYF. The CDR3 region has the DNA TGTGCCAGCAGACGTTCCGGGACAAACTACGAGCAGTACTTC.